The T cell receptor (beta chain) under discussion was sequenced for a study of T cell repertoires in cytomegalovirus infection. Findings and caveats of the study: Cumulative public TCR beta family frequency identified carriers of CMV plus the relevant HLA. The ex vivo response showed dominance by HLA-C-restricted CMV-specific TCR beta clonotypes.

In the case of this clonotype: The antigen remains unidentified.

Germline assignment: CDR1 MNHEY and CDR2 SVGEGT. This CDR3 spans 14 amino acids. The V and J ends lost 6 bases and 3 bases, in that order; junction bases with no gene match: 6. TCRdb used MiXCR to reprocess the reads, holding one entry per CDR3 protein. This sample has roughly 720,000 distinct CDR3 sequences, with 35% to 45% found just once. The chain links TRBV6-2 or TRBV6-3 to TRBJ2-7; 9 bases line up with TRBD2. Sequenced sample: PBMCs. This clonotype originated in a human donor in good health (CMV status not recorded). Some clones in this sample may be carry-over from other donors' samples. This chain's CDR3 is CASREAGGRYEQYF. The CDR3, as DNA: TGTGCCAGCAGGGAAGCGGGAGGCCGCTACGAGCAGTACTTC.